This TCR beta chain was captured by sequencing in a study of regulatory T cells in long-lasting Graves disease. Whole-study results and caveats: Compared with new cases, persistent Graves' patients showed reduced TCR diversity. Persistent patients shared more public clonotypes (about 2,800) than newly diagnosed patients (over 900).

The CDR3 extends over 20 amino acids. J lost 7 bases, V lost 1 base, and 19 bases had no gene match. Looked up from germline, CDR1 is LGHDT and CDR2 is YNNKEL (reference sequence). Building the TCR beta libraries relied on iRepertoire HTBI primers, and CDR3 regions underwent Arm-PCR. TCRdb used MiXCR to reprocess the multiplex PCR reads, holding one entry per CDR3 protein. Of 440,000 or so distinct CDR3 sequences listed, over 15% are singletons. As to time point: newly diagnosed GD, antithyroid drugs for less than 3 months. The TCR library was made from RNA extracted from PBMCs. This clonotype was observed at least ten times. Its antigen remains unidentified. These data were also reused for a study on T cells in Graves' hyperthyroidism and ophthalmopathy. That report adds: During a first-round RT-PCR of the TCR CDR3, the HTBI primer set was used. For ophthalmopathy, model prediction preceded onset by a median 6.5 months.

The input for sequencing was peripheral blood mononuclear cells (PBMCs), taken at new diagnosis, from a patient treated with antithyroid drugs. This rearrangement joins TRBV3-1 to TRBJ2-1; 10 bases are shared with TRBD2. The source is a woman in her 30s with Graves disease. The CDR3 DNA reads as TGTGCCAGCAGCCAAGGTCTAGCGGGAGATGGGGCTGCCCTTTTTAATGAGCAGTTCTTC. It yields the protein CASSQGLAGDGAALFNEQFF.